This is a list of T cell receptor beta chains from one sample in a study of cytomegalovirus exposure and HLA in healthy donors. Repertoires were generated with immunoSEQ multiplex PCR, while TCRdb's copy carries only in-frame clones and drops some. Of about 120,000 clones in the sample, over 75% were seen once. The specimen was PBMCs. All receptors come from a man between 35 and 55 years old in good health and CMV-seronegative. Each CDR3 is given with its conserved first and last residue. The D gene is left open where the match is weak. Clone size is stated in some rows and not others, as once, few, many or a class when expanded.

d_gene: TRBD2
v_gene: TRBV11-2
j_gene: TRBJ2-5
abundance: .
CDR3aa: CASSSGLAVKETQYF
CDR3nt: TGTGCCAGCAGCTCGGGACTAGCGGTGAAAGAGACCCAGTACTTC

d_gene: .
v_gene: TRBV7-2
j_gene: TRBJ1-6
abundance: once
CDR3aa: CASSLARVSPLHF
CDR3nt: TGTGCCAGCAGCTTAGCGCGCGTTTCACCCCTCCACTTT

d_gene: .
v_gene: TRBV4-2
j_gene: TRBJ2-1
abundance: .
CDR3aa: CASSQEGGQLIEQFF
CDR3nt: TGTGCCAGCAGCCAAGAAGGGGGACAATTAATTGAGCAGTTCTTC

d_gene: .
v_gene: TRBV7-2
j_gene: TRBJ2-2
abundance: .
CDR3aa: CASSAPANTGELFF
CDR3nt: TGTGCCAGCAGCGCCCCAGCGAACACCGGGGAGCTGTTTTTT

d_gene: .
v_gene: TRBV5-1
j_gene: TRBJ1-4
abundance: .
CDR3aa: CASSQGIATNEKLFF
CDR3nt: TGCGCCAGCAGTCAGGGGATTGCAACTAATGAAAAACTGTTTTTT

d_gene: TRBD1
v_gene: TRBV7-8
j_gene: TRBJ2-2
abundance: few
CDR3aa: CASSPDRAAGELFF
CDR3nt: TGTGCCAGCAGCCCCGACAGGGCTGCCGGGGAGCTGTTTTTT

d_gene: .
v_gene: TRBV2
j_gene: TRBJ2-4
abundance: .
CDR3aa: CASTEGIAKNIQYF
CDR3nt: TGTGCCAGCACCGAGGGAATAGCCAAAAACATTCAGTACTTC

d_gene: .
v_gene: TRBV6-5
j_gene: TRBJ2-7
abundance: .
CDR3aa: CASSSHYEQYF
CDR3nt: TGTGCCAGCAGTTCCCACTACGAGCAGTACTTC

d_gene: TRBD2
v_gene: TRBV7-2
j_gene: TRBJ2-1
abundance: .
CDR3aa: CASSLTGGYNEQFF
CDR3nt: TGTGCCAGCAGCTTAACGGGAGGGTACAATGAGCAGTTCTTC

d_gene: .
v_gene: TRBV14
j_gene: TRBJ2-1
abundance: .
CDR3aa: CASSQLGGAIKEQFF
CDR3nt: TGTGCCAGCAGCCAATTAGGCGGGGCCATCAAAGAGCAGTTCTTC

d_gene: TRBD1
v_gene: TRBV5-4
j_gene: TRBJ2-2
abundance: .
CDR3aa: CASSLSGTGTGELFF
CDR3nt: TGTGCCAGCAGCTTGTCCGGGACAGGGACCGGGGAGCTGTTTTTT

d_gene: .
v_gene: TRBV5-1
j_gene: TRBJ2-7
abundance: .
CDR3aa: CASSFSSYEQYF
CDR3nt: TGCGCCAGCAGCTTCAGCTCCTACGAGCAGTACTTC

d_gene: .
v_gene: TRBV7-9
j_gene: TRBJ1-5
abundance: .
CDR3aa: CASSSMANQPQHF
CDR3nt: TGTGCCAGCAGCTCCATGGCTAATCAGCCCCAGCATTTT

d_gene: TRBD1
v_gene: TRBV5-1
j_gene: TRBJ1-5
abundance: .
CDR3aa: CASSQGTAGQPQHF
CDR3nt: TGCGCCAGCAGCCAGGGGACAGCAGGTCAGCCCCAGCATTTT

d_gene: .
v_gene: TRBV4-1
j_gene: TRBJ1-4
abundance: .
CDR3aa: CASRNRVFNEKLFF
CDR3nt: TGCGCCAGCAGGAACAGGGTTTTTAATGAAAAACTGTTTTTT

d_gene: .
v_gene: TRBV7-8
j_gene: TRBJ2-1
abundance: .
CDR3aa: CASSLVSGAGNEQFF
CDR3nt: TGTGCCAGCAGCTTAGTTTCAGGGGCAGGGAATGAGCAGTTCTTC

d_gene: TRBD1
v_gene: TRBV19
j_gene: TRBJ1-5
abundance: .
CDR3aa: CASTGGRNQPQHF
CDR3nt: TGTGCCAGTACAGGGGGCAGGAATCAGCCCCAGCATTTT